Listed here is a single TCR beta chain. Original data processing: The assay estimated nucleated cells by amplifying reference gene primers. Profiled with immunoSEQ multiplex PCR; TCRdb holds only in-frame clones, not every one. Clone size and V and J calls were adopted from that table, with D and trimming inferred from the DNA. The sample carries hundreds of thousands of clones, almost 90% recorded once. Seattle patient enrollment occurred during active infection, with longitudinal follow-up thereafter. The entry originates in a study of blood T cell repertoires in COVID-19. The overall study: Researchers got acute and convalescent COVID-19 samples from the United States, Italy and Spain. T cells, B-cell-depleted T cells, or PBMCs provided the cDNA or gDNA that served as material.

The sequenced material came from peripheral blood. This sequence originates from a middle-aged woman with COVID-19, enrolled during active disease.

The CDR3 sequence: CASGRGGNTGELFF. The CDR3 DNA sequence: TGTGCCAGCGGACGAGGGGGGAACACCGGGGAGCTGTTTTTT. The chain recombines TRBV7-3 with TRBJ2-2; D is perhaps TRBD1 (6 bases). V lost 8 bases and J 1 base, leaving 11 bases between the germline ends. Germline CDR1 is SGHTA and CDR2 is FQGTGA. CDR3 length: 14 amino acids.